This T cell receptor (beta chain) comes out of a study of blood T cells in healthy people across ages. Findings of the study overall: Unsorted PBMCs prevented conclusive naive versus antigen-experienced comparison.

The CDR3 loop spans 15 amino acids. V was cut by 2 bases and J by 5 bases, with 11 bases left in between. CDR1 is KGHDR, CDR2 SFDVKD, per germline. A remark on this clonotype: The antigen is undetermined.

The authors ran a second PCR of roughly 6 to 11 cycles using a sample-barcoded 5' primer and a J-beta primer mix. A 12-random-nucleotide template-switch adaptor tagged each cDNA molecule. TCRdb re-called the 5' RACE reads with MiXCR, one entry per CDR3 protein. The sample holds about 840,000 distinct CDR3 sequences, roughly 28% seen once. These records were also assigned to another study, of T cells of mothers and their children. This second report adds: Samples came from a few healthy Caucasian mothers and their six children.

The chain is built from TRBV24-1 and TRBJ2-2; tentative D call: TRBD1 (5 bases). The TCR was taken from a woman in her thirties or forties in good health. Input material: blood. DNA of the CDR3: TGTGCCACCAGTGATTCGACAGACGCAACCGGGGAGCTGTTTTTT. It codes for CATSDSTDATGELFF.